Following are 27 T cell receptor beta chains from one sample sequenced in a study of OX40 agonist ivuxolimab in advanced cancers. Method: immunoSEQ multiplex PCR; TCRdb's copy keeps in-frame clones and lacks some. This table holds more than 40,000 clones, over 75% found once. The sample consisted of CD4+ or CD8+ T cells sorted from blood, taken in a trial of the OX40 agonist ivuxolimab. The receptors were gathered from an adult with an advanced solid tumor such as melanoma, head and neck, liver or kidney cancer.

This clone was picked up one time. V gene TRBV7-2 combines with J gene TRBJ2-5, with 7 bases identical to TRBD1. The CDR3 runs to 16 residues. Trimming took 4 bases from V and 2 from J; bases not matched to a gene: 10. Germline assignment: CDR1 SGHTA and CDR2 FQGNSA. The CDR3 nucleotides read TGTGCCAGCAGCTCCTCGGGCGCCAGGGGGCAAGAGACCCAGTACTTC. Encoded protein: CASSSSGARGQETQYF.

The V gene is TRBV7-9, the J gene TRBJ2-6; maybe TRBD2 (6 bases). This CDR3 has 16 residues. In germline, CDR1 is SEHNR, CDR2 FQNEAQ (reference sequence). V was shortened by 6 bases and J by 0 bases, with 12 bases between the two germline ends. CDR3 region: CASSATGSSGANVLTF. For the CDR3, the DNA is TGTGCCAGCAGTGCCACCGGGAGCTCTGGGGCCAACGTCCTGACTTTC.

The genes are TRBV6-5 and TRBJ1-3; D possibly corresponds to TRBD1 (6 bases). Deletions cut 10 bases from V and 2 bases from J, with 15 bases between. The CDR3 totals 14 residues. Per the germline V gene, CDR1 is MNHEY and CDR2 is SVGAGI. In nucleotides, the CDR3 is TGTGCCACGCGGCGGACAGAAGCTGGAAACACCATATATTTT. Translated, it gives CATRRTEAGNTIYF.

CDR3 bases: TGTGCCAGCAGTTCGGACAGGGGGCGCACTGAAGCTTTCTTT. This sequence encodes CASSSDRGRTEAFF. The chain carries TRBV27 and TRBJ1-1; the match to TRBD1 covers 11 bases. Germline V gene sequence: CDR1 MNHEY, CDR2 SMNVEV (reference sequence). This CDR3 has 14 amino acids. V dropped 4 bases and J dropped 4; count of bases not matched to a gene: 2.

In DNA form, the CDR3 reads TGTGCCAGCAGTTACCTATCCCAGGGCGCCTACGAGCAGTACTTC. Protein product: CASSYLSQGAYEQYF. J is TRBJ2-7 and V is TRBV6-6; a possible D gene is TRBD1 (5 bases). Looked up from germline, CDR1 is MNHNY and CDR2 is SVGAGI (reference sequence). Trimming removed 2 bases from V and 2 bases from J, with 13 bases in between. There are 15 residues in the CDR3.

In regard to this clone: Germline and junction disagree at one end, which may indicate a read error. The chain carries TRBV19 and TRBJ2-1, with 7 bases fitting TRBD2. Germline V gene sequence: CDR1 LNHDA, CDR2 SQIVND (reference sequence). The CDR3 consists of 14 residues. CDR3 amino acids: CASSVESGTNEQFF. CDR3 in DNA: TGTGCCAGTAGTGTAGAGAGCGGGACTAATGAGCAGTTCTTC.

The genes are TRBV5-8 and TRBJ1-1; D is possibly TRBD1 (5 bases). This CDR3 has 14 amino acids. V was trimmed by 4 bases and J by 4 bases, leaving 14 bases between them. CDR1 is SGHTS and CDR2 is YDEGEE in the germline V gene. CDR3 bases: TGTGCCAGCAGCAAGGACAAAAGGTCCACTGAAGCTTTCTTT. Residues: CASSKDKRSTEAFF.

This sequence joins TRBV15 and TRBJ2-7; 8 bases agree with TRBD1. The V gene's germline CDR1 is LNHNV and CDR2 YYDKDF (reference sequence). The CDR3 spans 16 residues. J was trimmed by 0 bases and V by 4 bases; bases with no gene match: 8. The CDR3 spells CATSMGDRGSSYEQYF. The CDR3 DNA sequence: TGTGCCACCAGCATGGGAGACAGGGGTAGCTCCTACGAGCAGTACTTC.

Remarks on this clone: At the DNA level, this CDR3 is encoded by other sequences in the same sample as well. V and J are TRBV11-1 and TRBJ2-1; 9 bases fit TRBD2. V was clipped by 0 bases and J by 0 bases; unmatched bases: 0. Germline V gene sequence: CDR1 SGHAT, CDR2 FQDESV (reference sequence). This CDR3 comprises 16 residues. DNA for the CDR3: TGTGCCAGCAGCTTAGCACTAGCGGGCTCCTACAATGAGCAGTTCTTC. Amino acids: CASSLALAGSYNEQFF. The full variable domain, its missing parts supplied by reference TRBV11-1 and TRBJ2-1, is EAEVAQSPRYKITEKSQAVAFWCDPISGHATLYWYRQILGQGPELLVQFQDESVVDDSQLPKDRFSAERLKGVDSTLKIQPAELGDSAMYLCASSLALAGSYNEQFFGPGTRLTVL.

The chain is built from TRBV13 and TRBJ1-6; D not resolved. Germline-derived CDR1 and CDR2 are PRHDT and FYEKMQ (reference sequence). CDR3 length equals 15 residues. Trimming cost V 3 bases and J 5 bases, with 11 bases left between them. This chain's CDR3 is CASSFGGNNNSPLHF. Written as DNA, the CDR3 is TGTGCCAGCAGCTTTGGAGGGAATAATAATTCACCCCTCCACTTT.

The V gene is TRBV7-2, the J gene TRBJ2-7; 7 bases are shared with TRBD1. Germline assignment: CDR1 SGHTA and CDR2 FQGNSA. This CDR3 has 14 amino acids. V lost 3 bases to trimming and J lost 1 base; unmatched junction nucleotides: 3. The CDR3 loop reads CASSFRDRSYEQYF. The CDR3 region has the DNA TGTGCCAGCAGCTTCCGGGACAGATCCTACGAGCAGTACTTC.

This clone was counted a single time. This rearrangement joins TRBV7-2 to TRBJ2-6, with D possibly being TRBD2 (6 bases). V gave up 1 base and J gave up 4 bases, with 14 bases separating them. The CDR3 totals 17 residues. From germline, CDR1 is SGHTA and CDR2 FQGNSA. CDR3 loop: CASSLVSGRRGANVLTF. For the CDR3, the DNA is TGTGCCAGCAGCTTAGTCAGCGGGCGACGCGGGGCCAACGTCCTGACTTTC.

This chain joins TRBV2 and TRBJ2-2; D is perhaps TRBD1 (6 bases). Trimming took off 5 bases at V and 6 bases at J, with 10 bases between the two ends. The length of the CDR3 is 13 residues. Germline loops: CDR1 SNHLY, CDR2 FYNNEI. The DNA for the CDR3 is TGTGCCAGCAGTCTACAGGGCGCCGGGGAGCTGTTTTTT. Translated: CASSLQGAGELFF. Full variable domain (outside the CDR3, taken from reference TRBV2 and TRBJ2-2): EPEVTQTPSHQVTQMGQEVILRCVPISNHLYFYWYRQILGQKVEFLVSFYNNEISEKSEIFDDQFSVERPDGSNFTLKIRSTKLEDSAMYFCASSLQGAGELFFGEGSRLTVL.

The V gene is TRBV19, the J gene TRBJ2-5; perhaps TRBD2 as D (6 bases). Trimming shortened V by 3 bases and J by 3 bases, and 14 bases separated the two germline ends. The germline V gene encodes CDR1 LNHDA and CDR2 SQIVND (reference sequence). The CDR3 runs to 15 residues. In DNA, the CDR3 is TGTGCCAGTAGTATTGCGCGGGGTAGGGAAGAGACCCAGTACTTC. Amino acids: CASSIARGREETQYF.

The V and J genes are TRBV28 and TRBJ2-7; no reliable D call. The CDR3 contains 14 residues. Trimming cost V 7 bases and J 6 bases, with 19 bases left between them. From germline, CDR1 is MDHEN and CDR2 SYDVKM. CDR3 DNA sequence: TGTGCCAGCATCAGTCAAGGACGGCGCTTCGAGCAGTACTTC. It is translated as CASISQGRRFEQYF.

CDR3 protein: CASRPGLANTGELFF. In nucleotides, the CDR3 is TGTGCCAGCCGACCGGGACTAGCGAACACCGGGGAGCTGTTTTTT. The rearrangement links TRBV27 to TRBJ2-2, with 8 bases that match TRBD2. The CDR3 extends over 15 amino acids. Germline trimming cut 8 bases from V and 0 bases from J; bases unmatched to any gene: 5. Germline loops: CDR1 MNHEY, CDR2 SMNVEV (reference sequence).

The chain combines TRBV7-3 with TRBJ2-1, with a tentative D call TRBD2 (5 bases). CDR1 is SGHTA and CDR2 is FQGTGA in the germline V gene. There are 14 residues in the CDR3. V was pared by 5 bases and J by 4 bases, with 12 bases between. CDR3 loop: CASSPRTGYNEQFF. The DNA of the CDR3 is TGTGCCAGCAGCCCCAGGACTGGGTACAATGAGCAGTTCTTC.

The chain links TRBV10-3 to TRBJ2-1; 7 nucleotides agree with TRBD2. After removal of 7 bases from V and 7 bases from J, the junction contained 10 bases not matched to a gene. The CDR3 spans 14 residues. Germline CDR1 and CDR2: ENHRY and SYGVKD. The DNA of the CDR3 is TGTGCCATCAAGGCGGGAGAGGGGAGGAATGAGCAGTTCTTC. Protein: CAIKAGEGRNEQFF.

The CDR3 spells CSVEDRVGDYEQYF. The CDR3 region has the DNA TGCAGCGTTGAAGATCGTGTGGGAGATTACGAGCAGTACTTC. The rearrangement links TRBV29-1 to TRBJ2-7; weak D call: TRBD2 (5 bases). Trimming left V 0 bases short and J 4 bases short, with 13 bases between. CDR1 and CDR2 (germline): SQVTM, ANQGSEA. There are 14 residues in the CDR3.

This clone was recorded once. This chain connects TRBV28 to TRBJ1-1; D perhaps matches TRBD1 (6 bases). Germline-derived CDR1 and CDR2 are MDHEN and SYDVKM. The CDR3 length is 16 residues. Trimming pared 2 bases from V and 12 bases from J, leaving 25 bases between. CDR3 sequence (DNA): TGTGCCAGCAGTTTAGCGGGGCCTCAGGGGCTTCATGCGACTTTCTTT. Protein: CASSLAGPQGLHATFF.

Concerning this clone itself: One junction end does not reproduce the germline sequence, and a read error may be involved. The rearrangement uses TRBV4-1 and TRBJ1-6; D gene uncertain. The CDR3 covers 15 residues. Germline loops: CDR1 MGHRA, CDR2 YSYEKL. The CDR3 protein is CASSQEARETGPLHF. The CDR3 coding sequence is TGTGCCAGCAGCCAAGAGGCCCGGGAGACGGGACCCCTCCACTTT.

V gene TRBV10-1 combines with J gene TRBJ2-7, with D tentatively TRBD2 (6 bases). This CDR3 spans 16 amino acids. The V gene's germline CDR1 is WNHNN and CDR2 SYGVQD (reference sequence). V shed 2 bases and J shed 2 bases, with 16 bases lying between them. CDR3 in DNA: TGCGCCAGCAGTGAGCCCACCCGGGACTTAACCTACGAGCAGTACTTC. It translates to CASSEPTRDLTYEQYF.

V is TRBV5-1 and J is TRBJ1-1, with 8 nucleotides matching TRBD1. The length of the CDR3 is 17 residues. CDR1 and CDR2 from the germline V gene are SGHRS and YFSETQ. V trimming: 4 bases; J trimming: 5 bases; junction bases outside the gene matches: 16. CDR3 sequence (DNA): TGCGCCAGCAGCCAAGCGACTCAACAGGGGGGAAGGACTGAAGCTTTCTTT. Protein: CASSQATQQGGRTEAFF. Using reference TRBV5-1 and TRBJ1-1 for the parts outside the CDR3, the full variable domain is KAGVTQTPRYLIKTRGQQVTLSCSPISGHRSVSWYQQTPGQGLQFLFEYFSETQRNKGNFPGRFSGRQFSNSRSEMNVSTLELGDSALYLCASSQATQQGGRTEAFFGQGTRLTVV.

The chain links TRBV7-2 to TRBJ2-4; no firm D call. Germline lookup yields CDR1 SGHTA and CDR2 FQGNSA. There are 15 residues in the CDR3. Trimming pared 1 base from V and 5 bases from J, leaving 12 bases between. The CDR3 DNA follows: TGTGCCAGCAGCTTAGAGCCTGCTTACCAAAACATTCAGTACTTC. It encodes CASSLEPAYQNIQYF.

The genes are TRBV18 and TRBJ2-7; weak D call: TRBD2 (6 bases). The CDR3 sequence is 13 residues long. CDR1 and CDR2 (germline): KGHSH, LQKENI. The ends were cut back, 2 bases at V and 7 bases at J, with 12 bases in the middle. Here the CDR3 DNA reads TGTGCCAGCTCACCAAGGGACTCGCAGGAGCAGTACTTC. This encodes CASSPRDSQEQYF.

The CDR3 region is CASSRQETQYF. The CDR3 bases are TGTGCCAGCTCACGGCAAGAGACCCAGTACTTC. The V and J genes are TRBV18 and TRBJ2-5; D gene uncertain. The CDR3 runs 11 residues. The germline gives CDR1 KGHSH, CDR2 LQKENI. V lost 4 bases, J lost 2 bases, and 2 bases lay in between.

The rearrangement uses TRBV2 and TRBJ2-7; D not certain. The CDR3 is made up of 12 amino acids. From germline, CDR1 is SNHLY and CDR2 FYNNEI. V was pared by 5 bases and J by 9 bases, with 14 bases between. The CDR3 DNA follows: TGTGCCAGCAGTACATCCCTATTGGGGCAGTACTTC. Encoded protein: CASSTSLLGQYF.